This entry concerns a single TCR beta chain. Germline lookup yields CDR1 LGHNA and CDR2 YNFKEQ. The CDR3 is made up of 17 amino acids. V was pared by 0 bases and J by 0 bases, with 14 bases between. The record originates from a study of blood T cell repertoires in COVID-19. Overall study: The study drew acute and convalescent COVID-19 samples from the United States, Italy and Spain. From T cells, B-cell-depleted T cells, or PBMCs came the material, which was cDNA or gDNA.

As processed by the authors: Amplification from reference gene primers served as the basis for estimated nucleated cell counts. The assay was immunoSEQ multiplex PCR, and TCRdb's table has in-frame clones only and misses some. For V, J and clone size, that table is used; D and trimming come from the DNA. This table holds approximately 54,000 clones, roughly 76% found once. The gene calls are TRBV4-2 and TRBJ2-5, with D tentatively TRBD2 (6 bases). The receptor was isolated from an older woman with acute or convalescent COVID-19. The specimen sequenced was peripheral blood. CDR3 DNA: TGTGCCAGCAGCCAAGATCAGGCGGGGAACTACCAAGAGACCCAGTACTTC. Protein sequence: CASSQDQAGNYQETQYF.